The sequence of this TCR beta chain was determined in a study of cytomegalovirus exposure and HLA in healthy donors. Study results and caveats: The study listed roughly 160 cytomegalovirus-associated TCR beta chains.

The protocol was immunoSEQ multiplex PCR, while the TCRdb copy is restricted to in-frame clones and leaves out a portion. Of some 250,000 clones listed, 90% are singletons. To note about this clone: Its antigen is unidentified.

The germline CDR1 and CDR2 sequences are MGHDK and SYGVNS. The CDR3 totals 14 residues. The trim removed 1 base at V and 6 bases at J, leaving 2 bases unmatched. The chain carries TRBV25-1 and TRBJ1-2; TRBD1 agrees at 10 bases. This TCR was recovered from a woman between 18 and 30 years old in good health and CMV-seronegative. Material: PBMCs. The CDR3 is CASSELGQGNGYTF. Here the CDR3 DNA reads TGTGCCAGCAGTGAATTGGGACAGGGGAATGGCTACACCTTC.